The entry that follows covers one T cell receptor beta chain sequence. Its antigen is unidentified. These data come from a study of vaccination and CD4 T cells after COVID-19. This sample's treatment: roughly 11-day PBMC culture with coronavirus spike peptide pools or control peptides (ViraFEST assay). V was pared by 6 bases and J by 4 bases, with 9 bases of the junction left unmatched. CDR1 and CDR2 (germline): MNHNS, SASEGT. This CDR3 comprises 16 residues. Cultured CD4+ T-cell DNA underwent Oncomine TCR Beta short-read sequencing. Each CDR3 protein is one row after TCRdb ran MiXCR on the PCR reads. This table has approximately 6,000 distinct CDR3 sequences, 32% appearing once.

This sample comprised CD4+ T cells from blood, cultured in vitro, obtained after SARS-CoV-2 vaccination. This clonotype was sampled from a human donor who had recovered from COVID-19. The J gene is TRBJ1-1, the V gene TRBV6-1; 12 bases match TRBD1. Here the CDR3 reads CASRPGTGGAGTEAFF. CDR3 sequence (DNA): TGTGCCAGCAGGCCCGGGACAGGGGGCGCGGGCACTGAAGCTTTCTTT.